At least ten counts were recorded for the clone carrying this TCR beta chain. The sample is drawn from a study of human T cells and chemical hapten exposure. Time point indicated: patch test 2, 6 weeks after DPC sensitization. As to treatment: therapeutic diphenylcyclopropenone sensitization with weekly scalp DPC. TCRdb recomputed calls from the RACE reads with MiXCR, one row per CDR3 protein. The sample lists hundreds of thousands of distinct CDR3 sequences, about 6% occurring once. Trimming took 5 bases from V and 4 from J; bases not matched to a gene: 4. The germline gives CDR1 SNHLY, CDR2 FYNNEI. The CDR3 covers 13 residues.

This rearrangement joins TRBV2 to TRBJ1-1, with 7 bases fitting TRBD1. This specimen consisted of whole blood, obtained in connection with sensitization to the hapten diphenylcyclopropenone (DPC). The receptor's source is a woman younger than 30 with alopecia areata. Some clones in this sample may be carry-over from other donors' samples. The CDR3, as DNA: TGTGCCAGCAGTCAGGGGGAGGGCACTGAAGCTTTCTTT. Residues: CASSQGEGTEAFF. The full variable domain, with the rest looked up from reference TRBV2 and TRBJ1-1, is EPEVTQTPSHQVTQMGQEVILRCVPISNHLYFYWYRQILGQKVEFLVSFYNNEISEKSEIFDDQFSVERPDGSNFTLKIRSTKLEDSAMYFCASSQGEGTEAFFGQGTRLTVV.